These 23 T cell receptor beta chains originate from one sample sequenced in a study of OX40 agonist ivuxolimab in advanced cancers. Measured with immunoSEQ multiplex PCR; TCRdb has only the in-frame clones, and not every one. The sample has 60,000 to 75,000 clones, about 89% seen once. The source was CD4+ or CD8+ T cells sorted from blood, collected in a trial of the OX40 agonist ivuxolimab. All receptors derive from an adult with an advanced solid tumor such as melanoma, head and neck, liver or kidney cancer.

In this sample, this clone turned up once. The chain joins TRBV5-4 to TRBJ1-3, with D possibly TRBD1 on 5 matching bases. V lost 0 bases and J lost 1, with 11 bases in between. Per the germline V gene, CDR1 is SGHNT and CDR2 is YYREEE (reference sequence). The CDR3 is 16 amino acids. The CDR3 sequence is CASSLDQGLSGNTIYF. The CDR3 DNA is TGTGCCAGCAGCTTGGACCAGGGCCTATCTGGAAACACCATATATTTT.

V usage is TRBV2 and J usage is TRBJ1-2; a weak D match, TRBD1 (6 bases). Per germline, CDR1 SNHLY and CDR2 FYNNEI. V was trimmed by 6 bases and J by 2 bases, leaving 13 bases between them. The CDR3 length is 14 residues. This chain's CDR3 is CASRAGAANYGYTF. CDR3 nucleotides: TGTGCCAGCAGGGCGGGGGCTGCGAACTATGGCTACACCTTC.

V and J are TRBV7-2 and TRBJ2-1, with D unresolved. Per germline, CDR1 SGHTA and CDR2 FQGNSA. CDR3 length: 12 amino acids. V dropped 3 bases and J dropped 8 bases, with 8 bases sitting between them. CDR3 sequence: CASSLDQHEQFF. CDR3 nucleotides: TGTGCCAGCAGCTTGGACCAACATGAGCAGTTCTTC.

The rearrangement uses TRBV14 and TRBJ2-3, with a weak D call TRBD1 (5 bases). From germline, CDR1 is SGHDN and CDR2 FVKESK. The CDR3 contains 16 residues. V was shortened by 3 bases and J by 3 bases, with 16 bases between the two germline ends. The CDR3 DNA is TGTGCCAGCAGCCACCGTACAGGCTTCGTTACAGATACGCAGTATTTT. Encoded protein: CASSHRTGFVTDTQYF.

CDR3 DNA sequence: TGTGCCAGCAGCTACAACCTTCTTAGCGGAAGGGAGGAGCAGTACTTC. Amino acid sequence: CASSYNLLSGREEQYF. V and J are TRBV28 and TRBJ2-7; D possibly corresponds to TRBD2 (6 bases). The CDR3 loop spans 16 amino acids. Trimming took 6 bases from V and 7 from J, leaving 25 bases between them. Germline CDR1 is MDHEN and CDR2 is SYDVKM.

As regards this clone: This CDR3 is also generated by other DNA sequences in the sample. The chain joins TRBV5-1 to TRBJ1-5, with TRBD1 matching 7 bases. The CDR3 spans 14 residues. Trimming cost V 0 bases and J 4 bases; bases outside gene matches: 1. Germline V lookup: CDR1 SGHRS, CDR2 YFSETQ. In DNA, the CDR3 is TGCGCCAGCAGCTTGGGGACAGGAAATCAGCCCCAGCATTTT. Translating gives CASSLGTGNQPQHF.

This rearrangement joins TRBV9 to TRBJ1-1; D may be TRBD1 (5 bases). CDR1 and CDR2 (germline): SGDLS, YYNGEE. Trimming took 0 bases from V and 3 from J, leaving 9 bases between them. This CDR3 contains 14 residues. DNA for the CDR3: TGTGCCAGCAGCGTAGAGGGGACCTACACTGAAGCTTTCTTT. Encoded protein: CASSVEGTYTEAFF. The whole variable domain, filled in from reference TRBV9 and TRBJ1-1, reads DSGVTQTPKHLITATGQRVTLRCSPRSGDLSVYWYQQSLDQGLQFLIQYYNGEERAKGNILERFSAQQFPDLHSELNLSSLELGDSALYFCASSVEGTYTEAFFGQGTRLTVV.

The chain joins TRBV5-1 to TRBJ1-1, with D possibly TRBD1 on 5 matching bases. Germline V CDR1 and CDR2: SGHRS, YFSETQ. The CDR3 length is 15 residues. The germline V and J ends were trimmed by 4 bases and 0 bases, with 13 bases remaining between them. This CDR3 reads CASSTQTGVNTEAFF. For the CDR3, the DNA is TGCGCCAGCAGCACCCAAACAGGAGTGAACACTGAAGCTTTCTTT.

The gene calls are TRBV14 and TRBJ2-1; 15 bases match TRBD2. Germline lookup yields CDR1 SGHDN and CDR2 FVKESK. There are 16 residues in the CDR3. The V and J ends lost 2 bases and 9 bases, in that order; junction bases with no gene match: 5. CDR3 residues: CASSQLVGLAGGEQFF. CDR3 nucleotide sequence: TGTGCCAGCAGCCAATTAGTGGGACTAGCGGGAGGTGAGCAGTTCTTC. Looking up the rest from reference TRBV14 and TRBJ2-1 gives the full variable domain: EAGVTQFPSHSVIEKGQTVTLRCDPISGHDNLYWYRRVMGKEIKFLLHFVKESKQDESGMPNNRFLAERTGGTYSTLKVQPAELEDSGVYFCASSQLVGLAGGEQFFGPGTRLTVL.

With regard to this clone: Germline and junction disagree at one end, which may indicate a read error. This sequence joins TRBV5-6 and TRBJ1-4; possible D gene TRBD1, 5 bases. The CDR3 extends over 14 amino acids. Germline V lookup: CDR1 SGHDT, CDR2 YYEEEE. The CDR3 sequence: CASSLVGHDEKLFF. For the CDR3, the DNA is TGTGCCAGCAGTTTGGTCGGACACGATGAAAAACTGTTTTTT.

This chain joins TRBV7-9 and TRBJ1-4; D not certain. Germline V gene data show CDR1 as SEHNR and CDR2 as FQNEAQ (reference sequence). V was trimmed by 3 bases and J by 8 bases, leaving 13 bases between them. CDR3 size: 14 residues. CDR3 protein: CASSLASKGEKLFF. The CDR3 coding sequence is TGTGCCAGCAGCTTGGCCAGTAAAGGGGAAAAACTGTTTTTT.

This clone is a singleton in its sample. This chain uses TRBV19 with TRBJ1-5; D is perhaps TRBD1 (6 bases). Trimming left V 2 bases short and J 7 bases short, with 15 bases between. The germline V gene has CDR1 LNHDA and CDR2 SQIVND (reference sequence). The length of the CDR3 is 15 residues. The CDR3, as DNA: TGTGCCAGTAGTATAATCGGACAGCCTGCCCAGCCCCAGCATTTT. Translated: CASSIIGQPAQPQHF.

The chain links TRBV7-9 to TRBJ2-5; 12 nucleotides agree with TRBD1. Gene TRBJ2-7 matches the end of the DNA better, so the J call may be wrong. The CDR3 runs to 15 residues. Germline CDR1 is SEHNR and CDR2 is FQNEAQ (reference sequence). The CDR3: CASSSPGQGAYEQYF. In DNA form, the CDR3 reads TGTGCCAGCAGCTCGCCGGGACAGGGGGCGTACGAGCAGTACTTC.

The gene calls are TRBV19 and TRBJ1-5; TRBD1 aligns across 7 bases. The CDR3 loop spans 17 amino acids. V gave up 3 bases and J gave up 0 bases; unmatched junction bases: 8. Germline V gives CDR1 LNHDA, CDR2 SQIVND (reference sequence). The CDR3 is CASSMNRGSSSNQPQHF. The CDR3 nucleotides are TGTGCCAGTAGTATGAACAGGGGCTCCTCTAGCAATCAGCCCCAGCATTTT.

The J gene is TRBJ2-3, the V gene TRBV7-9; D not certain. Per germline, CDR1 SEHNR and CDR2 FQNEAQ (reference sequence). The CDR3 loop spans 11 amino acids. Trimming shortened V by 7 bases and J by 5 bases, and 7 bases separated the two germline ends. As DNA, the CDR3 is TGTGCCAGCACCCTGCAAGATACGCAGTATTTT. As protein: CASTLQDTQYF.

This clone came up once. The gene calls are TRBV6-5 and TRBJ1-1, with 8 bases that match TRBD1. From germline, CDR1 is MNHEY and CDR2 SVGAGI. Trimming removed 5 bases from V and 5 bases from J; junction bases left unmatched: 7. The CDR3 is made up of 14 amino acids. CDR3 sequence: CASSTRQGRTEAFF. In DNA form, the CDR3 reads TGTGCCAGCAGTACTAGACAGGGGAGGACTGAAGCTTTCTTT.

Worth noting for this clone: This specimen includes other DNA sequences encoding the same CDR3. The chain recombines TRBV7-2 with TRBJ1-2; unclear D gene. The CDR3 length is 14 residues. The germline V gene has CDR1 SGHTA and CDR2 FQGNSA. Trimming left V 5 bases short and J 4 bases short, with 14 bases between. DNA of the CDR3: TGTGCCAGCAGCCCCGACGGGGTAGCCTATGGCTACACCTTC. Residues: CASSPDGVAYGYTF.

This chain uses TRBV7-9 with TRBJ2-5; D is perhaps TRBD1 or TRBD2 (5 bases each). The CDR3 is 11 residues long. Germline V gives CDR1 SEHNR, CDR2 FQNEAQ (reference sequence). Deletions cut 5 bases from V and 7 bases from J, with 8 bases between. The CDR3 nucleotides are TGTGCCAGCAGCCGTGGGGGGACCCAGTACTTC. The encoded protein is CASSRGGTQYF.

The chain employs TRBV11-3 and TRBJ2-5; 14 bases fit TRBD2. Germline CDR1 is SGHNT and CDR2 is YENEEA. V was clipped by 5 bases and J by 5 bases; unmatched bases: 7. The CDR3 consists of 16 residues. CDR3 DNA: TGTGCCAGCAGCCTAGGGACTAGCGGGAGTAGTGAGACCCAGTACTTC. It codes for CASSLGTSGSSETQYF.

The CDR3 region is CASSPRQGLSYEQYF. The CDR3 DNA reads as TGTGCCAGCAGCCCAAGACAGGGGCTTTCCTACGAGCAGTACTTC. V and J are TRBV11-2 and TRBJ2-7, with 8 bases matching TRBD1. The CDR3 sequence is 15 residues long. V dropped 5 bases and J dropped 1; count of bases not matched to a gene: 7. From germline, CDR1 is SGHAT and CDR2 FQNNGV.

The DNA of the CDR3 is TGTGCCAGTAACCCCCGGGACAGGGTATGGAACACTGAAGCTTTCTTT. Its protein is CASNPRDRVWNTEAFF. This chain joins TRBV19 and TRBJ1-1; 9 nucleotides agree with TRBD1. Looked up from germline, CDR1 is LNHDA and CDR2 is SQIVND (reference sequence). Trimming cost V 7 bases and J 1 base; bases outside gene matches: 10. The CDR3 is 16 amino acids.

This chain links TRBV14 with TRBJ1-2; D remains ambiguous. CDR1 is SGHDN and CDR2 is FVKESK in the germline V gene. The CDR3 is 16 residues long. V lost 3 bases and J lost 4, with 18 bases in between. In DNA form, the CDR3 reads TGTGCCAGCAGCCAGCGGGCAAGTGCGGAGGGCTATGGCTACACCTTC. It is translated as CASSQRASAEGYGYTF.

This clone has just one count. The chain employs TRBV7-3 and TRBJ2-7; 10 bases are shared with TRBD1. The CDR3 runs 14 residues. Germline-derived CDR1 and CDR2 are SGHTA and FQGTGA. Losses at the gene ends were 2 bases for V and 7 bases for J; bases not matched to a gene: 5. CDR3 in DNA: TGTGCCAGCAGCTTAGTCAGGACAGGGGGAGAGCAGTACTTC. This encodes CASSLVRTGGEQYF.